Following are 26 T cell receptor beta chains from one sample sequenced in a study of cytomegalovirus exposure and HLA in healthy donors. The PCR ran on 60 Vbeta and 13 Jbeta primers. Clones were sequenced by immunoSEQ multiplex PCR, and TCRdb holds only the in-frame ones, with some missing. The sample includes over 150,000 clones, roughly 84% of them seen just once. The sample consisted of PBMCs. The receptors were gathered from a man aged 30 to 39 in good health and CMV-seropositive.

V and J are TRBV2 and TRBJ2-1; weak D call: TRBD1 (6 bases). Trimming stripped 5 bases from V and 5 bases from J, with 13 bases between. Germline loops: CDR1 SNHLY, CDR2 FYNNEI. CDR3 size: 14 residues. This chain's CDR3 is CASSFTGSDNEQFF. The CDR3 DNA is TGTGCCAGCAGTTTTACAGGGAGCGACAATGAGCAGTTCTTC.

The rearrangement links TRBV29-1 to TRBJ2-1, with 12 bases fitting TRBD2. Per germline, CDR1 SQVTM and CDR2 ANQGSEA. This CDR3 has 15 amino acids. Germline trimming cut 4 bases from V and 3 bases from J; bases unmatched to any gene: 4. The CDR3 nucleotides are TGCAGCGTTGGGGCGACTAGCGGGAGCTACAATGAGCAGTTCTTC. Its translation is CSVGATSGSYNEQFF.

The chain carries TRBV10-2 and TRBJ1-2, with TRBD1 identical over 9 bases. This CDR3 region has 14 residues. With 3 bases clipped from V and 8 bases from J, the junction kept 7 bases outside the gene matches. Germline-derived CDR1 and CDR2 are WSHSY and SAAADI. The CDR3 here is CASSDPGQGYGYTF. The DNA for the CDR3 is TGCGCCAGCAGTGACCCGGGACAGGGCTACGGCTACACCTTC.

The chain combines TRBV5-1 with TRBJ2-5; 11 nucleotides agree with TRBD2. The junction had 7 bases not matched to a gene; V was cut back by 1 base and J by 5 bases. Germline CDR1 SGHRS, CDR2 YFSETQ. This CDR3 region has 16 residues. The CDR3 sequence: CASSLITSGSSETQYF. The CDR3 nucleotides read TGCGCCAGCAGCTTGATCACTAGCGGGAGTTCGGAGACCCAGTACTTC.

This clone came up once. CDR3 sequence (DNA): TGTGCCTGGAGCCCCGGACAGGGGGCATGGGGCTACACCTTC. Protein product: CAWSPGQGAWGYTF. This chain uses TRBV30 with TRBJ1-2; 11 bases are a match to TRBD1. Per germline, CDR1 GTSNPN and CDR2 SVGIG (reference sequence). V was clipped by 3 bases and J by 8 bases; unmatched bases: 8. This CDR3 contains 14 residues. Filled out from reference TRBV30 and TRBJ1-2, the complete variable domain reads SQTIHQWPATLVQPVGSPLSLECTVEGTSNPNLYWYRQAAGRGLQLLFYSVGIGQISSEVPQNLSASRPQDRQFILSSKKLLLSDSGFYLCAWSPGQGAWGYTFGSGTRLTVV.

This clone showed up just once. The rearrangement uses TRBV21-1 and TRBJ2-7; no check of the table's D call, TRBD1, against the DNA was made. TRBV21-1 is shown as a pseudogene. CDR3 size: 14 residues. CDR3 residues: CASSKADRGNEQYV. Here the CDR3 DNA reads TGTGCCAGCAGCAAAGCAGACAGGGGGAACGAGCAGTACGTC.

Here the CDR3 DNA reads TGTGCCAGCGGATCCGGCGCCCTCGTCAGGGGTTCACCCCTCCACTTT. Its protein is CASGSGALVRGSPLHF. The chain joins TRBV27 to TRBJ1-6, with D perhaps matching TRBD1 (6 bases). The CDR3 totals 16 residues. Trimming removed 8 bases at V and 9 bases at J, with 23 bases between. Germline-derived CDR1 and CDR2 are MNHEY and SMNVEV (reference sequence).

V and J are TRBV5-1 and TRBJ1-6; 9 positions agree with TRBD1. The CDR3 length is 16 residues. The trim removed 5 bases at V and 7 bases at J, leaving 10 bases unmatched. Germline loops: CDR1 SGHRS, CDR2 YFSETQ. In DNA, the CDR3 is TGCGCCAGCAGGCAGACGCCGGGACAGGGAAATTCACCCCTCCACTTT. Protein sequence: CASRQTPGQGNSPLHF.

CDR3 protein: CASSQDYSNQPQHF. The CDR3 DNA reads as TGTGCCAGCAGTCAGGATTATAGCAATCAGCCCCAGCATTTT. The V call is TRBV27, the J call TRBJ1-5; D is unclear. V shed 5 bases and J shed 0 bases, with 8 bases lying between them. This CDR3 spans 14 amino acids. Germline assignment: CDR1 MNHEY and CDR2 SMNVEV (reference sequence).

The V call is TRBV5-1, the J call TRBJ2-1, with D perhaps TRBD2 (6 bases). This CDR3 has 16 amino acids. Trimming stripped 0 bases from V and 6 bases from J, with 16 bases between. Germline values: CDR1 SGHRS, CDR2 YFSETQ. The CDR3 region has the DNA TGCGCCAGCAGCTTGGCTTCCGGGAGTGGACTCAATGAGCAGTTCTTC. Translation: CASSLASGSGLNEQFF.

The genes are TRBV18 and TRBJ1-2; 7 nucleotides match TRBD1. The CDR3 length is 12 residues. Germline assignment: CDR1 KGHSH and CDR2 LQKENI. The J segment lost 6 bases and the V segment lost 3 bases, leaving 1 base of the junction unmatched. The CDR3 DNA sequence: TGTGCCAGCTCACCTACAGGGGATGGCTACACCTTC. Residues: CASSPTGDGYTF.

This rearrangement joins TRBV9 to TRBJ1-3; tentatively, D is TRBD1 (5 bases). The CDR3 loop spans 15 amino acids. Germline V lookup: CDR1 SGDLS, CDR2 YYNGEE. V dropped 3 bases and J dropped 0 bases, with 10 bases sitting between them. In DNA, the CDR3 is TGTGCCAGCAGCGCCTGGGGGGGCTCTGGAAACACCATATATTTT. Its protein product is CASSAWGGSGNTIYF.

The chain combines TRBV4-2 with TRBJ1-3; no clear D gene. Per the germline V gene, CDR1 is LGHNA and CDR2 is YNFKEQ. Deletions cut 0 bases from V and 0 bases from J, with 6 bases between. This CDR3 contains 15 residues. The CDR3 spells CASSQDGISGNTIYF. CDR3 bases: TGTGCCAGCAGCCAAGACGGGATCTCTGGAAACACCATATATTTT.

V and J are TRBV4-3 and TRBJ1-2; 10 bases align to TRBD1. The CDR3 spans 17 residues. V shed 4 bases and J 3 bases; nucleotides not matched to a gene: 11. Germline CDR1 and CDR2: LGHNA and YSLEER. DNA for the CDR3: TGCGCCAGCAGCCCACGGCCCCTCGGGACAGGGGACTATGGCTACACCTTC. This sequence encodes CASSPRPLGTGDYGYTF.

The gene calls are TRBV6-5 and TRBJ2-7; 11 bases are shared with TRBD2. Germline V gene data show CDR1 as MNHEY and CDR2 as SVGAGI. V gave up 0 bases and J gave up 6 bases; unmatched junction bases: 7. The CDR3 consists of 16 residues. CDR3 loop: CASSYSRLAGSGEQYF. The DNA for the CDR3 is TGTGCCAGCAGTTACTCGAGACTAGCGGGAAGCGGCGAGCAGTACTTC.

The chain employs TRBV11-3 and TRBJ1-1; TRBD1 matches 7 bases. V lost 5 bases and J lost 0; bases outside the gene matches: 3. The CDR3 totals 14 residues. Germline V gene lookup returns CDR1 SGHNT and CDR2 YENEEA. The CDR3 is CASSRGQLNTEAFF. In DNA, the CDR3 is TGTGCCAGCAGCAGGGGACAGTTGAACACTGAAGCTTTCTTT.

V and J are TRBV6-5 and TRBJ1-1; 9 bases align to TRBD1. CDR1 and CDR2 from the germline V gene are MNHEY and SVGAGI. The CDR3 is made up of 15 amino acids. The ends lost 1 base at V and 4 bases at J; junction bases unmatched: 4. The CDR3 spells CASSYLDRGATEAFF. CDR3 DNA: TGTGCCAGCAGTTACTTAGACAGGGGGGCCACTGAAGCTTTCTTT.

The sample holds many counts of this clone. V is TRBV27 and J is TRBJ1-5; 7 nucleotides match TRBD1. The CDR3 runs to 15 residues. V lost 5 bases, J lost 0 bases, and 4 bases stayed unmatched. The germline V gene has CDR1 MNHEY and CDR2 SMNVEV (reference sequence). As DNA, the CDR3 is TGTGCCAGCAGTCGGACAGGAGATAGCAATCAGCCCCAGCATTTT. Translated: CASSRTGDSNQPQHF.

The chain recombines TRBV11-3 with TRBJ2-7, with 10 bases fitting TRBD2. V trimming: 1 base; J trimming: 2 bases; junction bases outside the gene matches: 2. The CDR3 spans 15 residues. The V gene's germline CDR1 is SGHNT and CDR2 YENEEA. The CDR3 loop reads CASSLGTSGTYEQYF. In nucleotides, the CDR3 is TGTGCCAGCAGCTTAGGGACTAGCGGAACCTACGAGCAGTACTTC.

CDR3 amino acids: CASSPLLSGREQYF. In DNA form, the CDR3 reads TGTGCCAGCAGCCCCCTGCTGTCAGGCCGCGAGCAGTACTTC. The chain couples TRBV2 to TRBJ2-5; D unresolved. The end of the DNA is better explained by TRBJ2-7, so the J call may be wrong. The CDR3 is 14 amino acids. From germline, CDR1 is SNHLY and CDR2 FYNNEI.

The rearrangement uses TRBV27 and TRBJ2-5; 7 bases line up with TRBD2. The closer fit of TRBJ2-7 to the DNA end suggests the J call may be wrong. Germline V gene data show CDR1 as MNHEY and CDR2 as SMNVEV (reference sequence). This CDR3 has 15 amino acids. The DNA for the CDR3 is TGTGCCAGCAGTTTAGTGCGCGGGAGCTCCTACGAGCAGTACTTC. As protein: CASSLVRGSSYEQYF.

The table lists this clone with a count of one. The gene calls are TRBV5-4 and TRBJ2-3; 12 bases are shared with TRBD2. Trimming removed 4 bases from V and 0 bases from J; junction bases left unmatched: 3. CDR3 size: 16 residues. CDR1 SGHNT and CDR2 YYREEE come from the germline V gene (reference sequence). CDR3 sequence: CASSTGLAGSTDTQYF. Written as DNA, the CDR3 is TGTGCCAGCAGCACTGGACTAGCGGGAAGCACAGATACGCAGTATTTT.

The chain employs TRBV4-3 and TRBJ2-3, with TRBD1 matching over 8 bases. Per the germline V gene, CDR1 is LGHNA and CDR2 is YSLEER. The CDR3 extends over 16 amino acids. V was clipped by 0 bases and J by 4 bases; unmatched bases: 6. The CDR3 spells CASSQDLSQGADTQYF. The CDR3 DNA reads TGCGCCAGCAGCCAAGATCTATCACAGGGGGCAGATACGCAGTATTTT.

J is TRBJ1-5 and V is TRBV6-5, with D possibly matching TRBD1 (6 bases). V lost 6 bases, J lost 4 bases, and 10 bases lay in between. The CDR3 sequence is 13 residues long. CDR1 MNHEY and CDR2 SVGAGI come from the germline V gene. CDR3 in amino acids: CASSNRENQPQHF. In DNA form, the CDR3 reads TGTGCCAGCAGCAACAGGGAAAATCAGCCCCAGCATTTT.

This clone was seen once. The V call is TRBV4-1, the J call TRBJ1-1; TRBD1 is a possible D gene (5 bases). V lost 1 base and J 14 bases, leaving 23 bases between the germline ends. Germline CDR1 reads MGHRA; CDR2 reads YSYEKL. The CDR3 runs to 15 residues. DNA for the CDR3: TGCGCCAGCAGCCAAGTGGGCGGTAGGGGCCTCCTTTGCTTCTTT. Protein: CASSQVGGRGLLCFF.

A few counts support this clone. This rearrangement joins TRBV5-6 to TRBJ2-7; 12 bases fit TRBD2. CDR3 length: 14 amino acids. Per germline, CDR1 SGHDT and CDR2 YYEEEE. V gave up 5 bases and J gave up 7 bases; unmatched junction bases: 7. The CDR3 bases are TGTGCCAGCAGACTACTAGCGGGAGGCGTTGAGCAGTACTTC. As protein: CASRLLAGGVEQYF.